This TCR beta chain was documented in a study of technical replicates of blood from a handful of donors. This clone was recorded only once. Germline lookup yields CDR1 SGHRS and CDR2 YFSETQ. Unmatched junction bases numbered 8, after V lost 2 bases and J lost 5 bases. There are 16 residues in the CDR3. TCRdb keeps only in-frame clones here, not all; method: immunoSEQ multiplex PCR. The data contain about 74,000 clones, nearly 97% of them seen just once; the ten biggest clones take up under 0.4%. The TCR sequence derives from a human donor in good health. Source material: T cells isolated from PBMCs. The chain is built from TRBV5-1 and TRBJ2-3, with 10 bases lining up with TRBD2. As DNA, the CDR3 is TGCGCCAGCAGCTTAGGACTAGCGGAGGTACAAGATACGCAGTATTTT. Its translation is CASSLGLAEVQDTQYF.